These 28 T cell receptor beta chains share one sample of origin, sequenced in a study of blood T cell repertoires in COVID-19. Libraries were prepared by immunoSEQ multiplex PCR; TCRdb keeps only in-frame clonotypes and omits some of them. The sample carries a few hundred thousand clones, roughly 80% recorded once. The sequencing input was peripheral blood. All receptors come from a woman between 18 and 29 years old with acute or convalescent COVID-19.

The chain joins TRBV28 to TRBJ1-5; 7 bases map to TRBD1. CDR1 is MDHEN and CDR2 is SYDVKM in the germline V gene. Germline trimming cut 2 bases from V and 3 bases from J; bases unmatched to any gene: 7. This CDR3 has 16 residues. CDR3: CASSLTQGNYNQPQHF. For the CDR3, the DNA is TGTGCCAGCAGTTTAACACAGGGGAATTACAATCAGCCCCAGCATTTT.

The J gene is TRBJ1-3, the V gene TRBV19; D perhaps matches TRBD1 (6 bases). CDR1 is LNHDA, CDR2 SQIVND, per germline (reference sequence). The CDR3 has 15 residues. V was clipped by 7 bases and J by 0 bases, with 13 bases between them. Written as DNA, the CDR3 is TGTGCCAGTACCACAGGGCCAAGCTCTGGAAACACCATATATTTT. Protein: CASTTGPSSGNTIYF.

The chain combines TRBV28 with TRBJ1-5; 8 bases map to TRBD1. The CDR3 runs 16 residues. The junction had 10 bases not matched to a gene; V was cut back by 2 bases and J by 7 bases. Per germline, CDR1 MDHEN and CDR2 SYDVKM. The CDR3 loop is CASSLRGTGGWQPQHF. The CDR3 DNA reads as TGTGCCAGCAGTTTAAGGGGTACAGGGGGTTGGCAGCCCCAGCATTTT.

The chain combines TRBV5-1 with TRBJ1-5; possibly TRBD1 for D (6 bases). This CDR3 region has 15 residues. The V and J ends lost 4 bases and 5 bases respectively, with 16 bases between them. Germline loops: CDR1 SGHRS, CDR2 YFSETQ. CDR3 sequence: CASSHTGTPDQPQHF. DNA for the CDR3: TGCGCCAGCAGCCATACCGGGACACCAGATCAGCCCCAGCATTTT. Together with reference TRBV5-1 and TRBJ1-5, the CDR3 gives the full variable domain: KAGVTQTPRYLIKTRGQQVTLSCSPISGHRSVSWYQQTPGQGLQFLFEYFSETQRNKGNFPGRFSGRQFSNSRSEMNVSTLELGDSALYLCASSHTGTPDQPQHFGDGTRLSIL.

V is TRBV6-1 and J is TRBJ2-7; D perhaps matches TRBD1 (6 bases). V was trimmed by 2 bases and J by 2 bases, leaving 19 bases between them. The CDR3 has 17 amino acids. Looked up from germline, CDR1 is MNHNS and CDR2 is SASEGT. For the CDR3, the DNA is TGTGCCAGCAGTGAAAACGTCCCGTGGACAGTAACCTACGAGCAGTACTTC. Translated, it gives CASSENVPWTVTYEQYF.

This chain uses TRBV30 with TRBJ1-5; 7 bases fit TRBD1. Germline CDR1 reads GTSNPN; CDR2 reads SVGIG (reference sequence). CDR3 length: 13 amino acids. Trimming removed 5 bases from V and 4 bases from J; junction bases left unmatched: 5. In DNA form, the CDR3 reads TGTGCCTGGGATCCGGGACAGAATCAGCCCCAGCATTTT. Translated, it gives CAWDPGQNQPQHF.

V gene TRBV15 combines with J gene TRBJ2-1; possibly TRBD2 for D (6 bases). Per germline, CDR1 LNHNV and CDR2 YYDKDF (reference sequence). The length of the CDR3 is 16 residues. The V and J ends lost 3 bases and 2 bases respectively, with 14 bases between them. The CDR3 is CATSRIRTKAYNEQFF. The CDR3 coding sequence is TGTGCCACCAGCAGGATCCGGACTAAGGCCTACAATGAGCAGTTCTTC.

This rearrangement joins TRBV11-2 to TRBJ1-2, with a tentative D call TRBD1 (5 bases). The CDR3 contains 15 residues. Trimming pared 3 bases from V and 4 bases from J, leaving 15 bases between. Germline lookup yields CDR1 SGHAT and CDR2 FQNNGV. CDR3 protein: CASSFLTQGSYGYTF. CDR3 DNA sequence: TGTGCCAGCAGCTTCCTAACGCAGGGAAGCTATGGCTACACCTTC.

Points on this clone: Other DNA sequences from this sample encode an identical CDR3 as well. The V gene is TRBV18, the J gene TRBJ1-1; no firm D call. Germline CDR1 and CDR2: KGHSH and LQKENI. The CDR3 is made up of 13 amino acids. The germline V and J ends were trimmed by 2 bases and 0 bases, with 4 bases remaining between them. The CDR3, as DNA: TGTGCCAGCTCACCAGGCCTGAACACTGAAGCTTTCTTT. Translating it yields CASSPGLNTEAFF.

The chain recombines TRBV19 with TRBJ1-5; D remains unclear. The V end lost 4 bases, the J end lost 0 bases, and 13 bases lay between the germline ends. Per germline, CDR1 LNHDA and CDR2 SQIVND (reference sequence). CDR3 length: 16 amino acids. CDR3 nucleotides: TGTGCCAGTAGTACCCGACAAACCTATAGCAATCAGCCCCAGCATTTT. Translating gives CASSTRQTYSNQPQHF.

The V and J genes are TRBV27 and TRBJ2-1; TRBD1 aligns across 8 bases. V shed 3 bases and J 6 bases; nucleotides not matched to a gene: 10. The CDR3 totals 16 residues. Looked up from germline, CDR1 is MNHEY and CDR2 is SMNVEV (reference sequence). In DNA form, the CDR3 reads TGTGCCAGCAGTTTGTTAGGGACAGGTATCGGCAATGAGCAGTTCTTC. This codes for CASSLLGTGIGNEQFF.

This chain links TRBV4-3 with TRBJ1-3, with no clear D. V was shortened by 0 bases and J by 0 bases, with 9 bases between the two germline ends. CDR3 length: 16 residues. Per the germline V gene, CDR1 is LGHNA and CDR2 is YSLEER. The CDR3 DNA sequence: TGCGCCAGCAGCCAAGATCATGGAGGCTCTGGAAACACCATATATTTT. Its protein is CASSQDHGGSGNTIYF.

V and J are TRBV3-1 (or the pseudogene TRBV3-2) and TRBJ2-7, with 11 bases lining up with TRBD1. The germline V gene encodes CDR1 LGHDT and CDR2 YNNKEL (reference sequence). The trim removed 2 bases at V and 7 bases at J, leaving 7 bases unmatched. CDR3 length: 15 amino acids. The CDR3 region has the DNA TGTGCCAGCAGCCAAACCTGGACAGGGGGCTGGGAGCAGTACTTC. Translation: CASSQTWTGGWEQYF.

The gene calls are TRBV6-5 and TRBJ1-5; D ambiguous. The CDR3 extends over 13 amino acids. V gave up 4 bases and J gave up 3 bases, with 7 bases separating them. CDR1 and CDR2 (germline): MNHEY, SVGAGI. The CDR3 DNA follows: TGTGCCAGCAGTTCGGAGCTCAATCAGCCCCAGCATTTT. Translating gives CASSSELNQPQHF.

V gene TRBV29-1 combines with J gene TRBJ1-2; the D gene is possibly TRBD1 (5 bases). Per germline, CDR1 SQVTM and CDR2 ANQGSEA. The CDR3 totals 11 residues. The V end was cut by 7 bases, the J end by 7 bases, with 13 bases between. CDR3 nucleotides: TGCAGCGGGGGGGAGGGCCCTGGCTACACCTTC. This encodes CSGGEGPGYTF.

This clone was seen just once. The rearrangement links TRBV6-2 or TRBV6-3 to TRBJ1-5; weak D call: TRBD1 (5 bases). V lost 2 bases, J lost 5 bases, and 13 bases lay in between. Looked up from germline, CDR1 is MNHEY and CDR2 is SVGEGT. CDR3 length: 15 amino acids. The CDR3 DNA is TGTGCCAGCAGTTACCCGGGGGTGTGGTATCAGCCCCAGCATTTT. Amino acids: CASSYPGVWYQPQHF.

In regard to this clone: The sample carries other DNA sequences with the same CDR3. This rearrangement joins TRBV9 to TRBJ1-3; 7 bases match TRBD1. The CDR3 extends over 15 amino acids. With V trimmed by 2 bases and J by 1 base, 3 bases remained unmatched. Germline V gives CDR1 SGDLS, CDR2 YYNGEE. CDR3 DNA: TGTGCCAGCAGCGTCGGGACAGCGTCTGGAAACACCATATATTTT. Amino acids: CASSVGTASGNTIYF.

The V call is TRBV28, the J call TRBJ2-5; 10 bases agree with TRBD1. Germline V CDR1 and CDR2: MDHEN, SYDVKM. The CDR3 consists of 15 residues. Trimming took 4 bases from V and 1 from J; bases not matched to a gene: 3. CDR3 in amino acids: CASSSTGGPQETQYF. The CDR3 nucleotides are TGTGCCAGCAGTTCGACAGGGGGCCCCCAAGAGACCCAGTACTTC.

This clone was seen only a few times. The rearrangement links TRBV7-2 to TRBJ2-1; D is possibly TRBD2 (5 bases). The CDR3 loop spans 14 amino acids. Germline CDR1 reads SGHTA; CDR2 reads FQGNSA. V lost 3 bases and J lost 3, with 9 bases in between. The CDR3 loop is CASSFGGGYNEQFF. The DNA of the CDR3 is TGTGCCAGCAGCTTTGGCGGAGGCTACAATGAGCAGTTCTTC. The full variable domain, completed using reference TRBV7-2 and TRBJ2-1, is GAGVSQSPSNKVTEKGKDVELRCDPISGHTALYWYRQSLGQGLEFLIYFQGNSAPDKSGLPSDRFSAERTGGSVSTLTIQRTQQEDSAVYLCASSFGGGYNEQFFGPGTRLTVL.

The chain carries TRBV7-3 and TRBJ2-2; no reliable D call. The V and J ends lost 5 bases and 1 base respectively, with 8 bases between them. The CDR3 covers 14 residues. Germline assignment: CDR1 SGHTA and CDR2 FQGTGA. CDR3 sequence: CASSPSRNTGELFF. In nucleotides, the CDR3 is TGTGCCAGCAGCCCATCGAGGAACACCGGGGAGCTGTTTTTT.

This clone was recorded once. The chain couples TRBV5-1 to TRBJ2-1, with D possibly matching TRBD2 (6 bases). Per the germline V gene, CDR1 is SGHRS and CDR2 is YFSETQ. The CDR3 runs 15 residues. The ends were cut back, 5 bases at V and 12 bases at J, with 24 bases in the middle. CDR3 residues: CASSTEGLTSSAQFF. The CDR3, as DNA: TGCGCCAGCAGTACTGAGGGACTCACCAGTTCGGCGCAGTTCTTC.

The CDR3: CATKTGGTHSGNTIYF. CDR3 DNA: TGTGCCACAAAAACAGGGGGAACACACTCTGGAAACACCATATATTTT. The chain has TRBV15 and TRBJ1-3; 8 nucleotides align to TRBD1. CDR3 length: 16 residues. Looked up from germline, CDR1 is LNHNV and CDR2 is YYDKDF (reference sequence). V lost 9 bases and J lost 0; bases outside the gene matches: 10.

V usage is TRBV3-1 (or the pseudogene TRBV3-2) and J usage is TRBJ1-1; no definite D call. The CDR3 is 13 amino acids. The ends were cut back, 4 bases at V and 7 bases at J, with 13 bases in the middle. Germline V gives CDR1 LGHDT, CDR2 YNNKEL (reference sequence). In DNA, the CDR3 is TGTGCCAGCAGCCTCGCTGGGAGGGTTGAAGCTTTCTTT. Amino acid sequence: CASSLAGRVEAFF.

This clone was seen a single time. This chain joins TRBV6-5 and TRBJ1-2; TRBD1 matches 7 bases. The ends lost 6 bases at V and 4 bases at J; junction bases unmatched: 8. Germline assignment: CDR1 MNHEY and CDR2 SVGAGI. The CDR3 length is 14 residues. In DNA form, the CDR3 reads TGTGCCAGCAGCACAGGGACAGACCTCTATGGCTACACCTTC. Translated, it gives CASSTGTDLYGYTF.

This chain joins TRBV4-2 and TRBJ2-7; TRBD2 agrees at 8 bases. The germline CDR1 and CDR2 sequences are LGHNA and YNFKEQ. This CDR3 comprises 15 residues. J was trimmed by 0 bases and V by 4 bases; bases with no gene match: 5. CDR3 sequence: CASSLLAENSYEQYF. Here the CDR3 DNA reads TGTGCCAGCAGCCTACTAGCGGAAAACTCCTACGAGCAGTACTTC.

This chain connects TRBV24-1 to TRBJ2-2; 7 bases are shared with TRBD1. Germline CDR1 reads KGHDR; CDR2 reads SFDVKD. This CDR3 has 14 residues. V gave up 8 bases and J gave up 1 base; unmatched junction bases: 3. The CDR3 nucleotides read TGTGCCACCAAGGACAGGATGAACACCGGGGAGCTGTTTTTT. This sequence encodes CATKDRMNTGELFF.

The V and J genes are TRBV7-9 and TRBJ2-5; D unclear. The CDR3 sequence is 13 residues long. The V and J ends lost 7 bases and 5 bases respectively, with 14 bases between them. Germline-derived CDR1 and CDR2 are SEHNR and FQNEAQ (reference sequence). CDR3 residues: CASKASHWETQYF. For the CDR3, the DNA is TGTGCCAGCAAGGCTAGTCATTGGGAGACCCAGTACTTC.

The V call is TRBV25-1, the J call TRBJ1-2; D is uncertain. This CDR3 is built from 13 residues. Germline CDR1 and CDR2: MGHDK and SYGVNS. Trimming left V 3 bases short and J 6 bases short, with 11 bases between. As DNA, the CDR3 is TGTGCCAGCAGTGAGGTCTTTCGGGATGGCTACACCTTC. It is translated as CASSEVFRDGYTF.